A single sample gave rise to the 30 T cell receptor beta chains below, sequenced in a study of blood T cell repertoires in COVID-19. Method: immunoSEQ multiplex PCR; TCRdb's copy keeps in-frame clones and lacks some. The repertoire holds approximately 300,000 clones, with over 90% as singletons. The sequencing sample was made of PBMCs or T cells enriched from blood (not recorded which). The origin of the receptors is a woman aged 25 to 39 who had been exposed to COVID-19.

The chain links TRBV6-5 to TRBJ2-1; 12 bases line up with TRBD2. The V and J ends lost 2 bases and 6 bases, in that order; junction bases with no gene match: 5. There are 16 residues in the CDR3. Germline V gene sequence: CDR1 MNHEY, CDR2 SVGAGI. CDR3 residues: CASSYASGGASNEQFF. The CDR3 DNA follows: TGTGCCAGCAGTTACGCTAGCGGGGGGGCATCCAATGAGCAGTTCTTC.

This clone was found once. The chain combines TRBV5-1 with TRBJ1-1; tentative D call: TRBD1 (5 bases). The CDR3 is 14 amino acids. Trimming removed 0 bases at V and 5 bases at J, with 11 bases between. Germline CDR1 reads SGHRS; CDR2 reads YFSETQ. Here the CDR3 DNA reads TGCGCCAGCAGCTTGGAGCAGGGATCTACTGAAGCTTTCTTT. Residues: CASSLEQGSTEAFF.

This chain uses TRBV18 with TRBJ1-1; D possibly corresponds to TRBD1 (6 bases). The CDR3 is 16 amino acids. Germline V gene sequence: CDR1 KGHSH, CDR2 LQKENI. Trimming removed 6 bases at V and 3 bases at J, with 20 bases between. CDR3 amino acids: CASSPQGPAVDTEAFF. DNA of the CDR3: TGTGCCAGCTCTCCCCAGGGGCCGGCTGTGGACACTGAAGCTTTCTTT.

The chain combines TRBV29-1 with TRBJ1-4, with D hard to call. Germline assignment: CDR1 SQVTM and CDR2 ANQGSEA. The length of the CDR3 is 12 residues. V lost 6 bases and J 0 bases, leaving 5 bases between the germline ends. The CDR3: CSVFATNEKLFF. The CDR3 nucleotides read TGCAGCGTATTCGCAACTAATGAAAAACTGTTTTTT.

The DNA for the CDR3 is TGTGCCAGCAGTCCTGAGGGTGACACCATATATTTT. Translating gives CASSPEGDTIYF. V gene TRBV12-3 or TRBV12-4 combines with J gene TRBJ1-3; D is ambiguous. The CDR3 is 12 residues long. V was trimmed by 5 bases and J by 8 bases, leaving 10 bases between them.

V is TRBV18 and J is TRBJ2-3; D unresolved. Germline V gives CDR1 KGHSH, CDR2 LQKENI. There are 14 residues in the CDR3. V lost 0 bases and J lost 3, with 7 bases in between. The CDR3 here is CASSPPLETDTQYF. The CDR3 DNA reads TGTGCCAGCTCACCACCGCTAGAGACAGATACGCAGTATTTT.

The CDR3 reads CASSPPSGAGANVLTF. The CDR3 DNA reads TGTGCCAGCTCACCACCGTCAGGGGCTGGGGCCAACGTCCTGACTTTC. The rearrangement links TRBV18 to TRBJ2-6; possibly TRBD1 for D (6 bases). V gave up 0 bases and J gave up 2 bases, with 8 bases separating them. CDR1 is KGHSH and CDR2 is LQKENI in the germline V gene. The CDR3 runs to 16 residues.

This chain connects TRBV5-1 to TRBJ2-2; 8 positions agree with TRBD2. V shed 0 bases, J shed 6 bases, and the junction held 4 bases outside the gene matches. Germline assignment: CDR1 SGHRS and CDR2 YFSETQ. The CDR3 extends over 15 amino acids. The CDR3 nucleotides are TGCGCCAGCAGCTTGGGACTAGCGCGGGCCGGGGAGCTGTTTTTT. Translation gives CASSLGLARAGELFF.

The rearrangement joins TRBV7-6 to TRBJ1-2, with D possibly being TRBD1 (6 bases). Germline loops: CDR1 SGHVS, CDR2 FNYEAQ. The CDR3 extends over 15 amino acids. The V and J ends lost 0 bases and 4 bases respectively, with 12 bases between them. CDR3 amino acids: CASSLATGLAYGYTF. The CDR3 DNA follows: TGTGCCAGCAGCTTAGCGACAGGTCTTGCCTATGGCTACACCTTC.

The V and J genes are TRBV18 and TRBJ1-1; 7 positions agree with TRBD1. Germline values: CDR1 KGHSH, CDR2 LQKENI. The CDR3 contains 14 residues. V lost 4 bases and J lost 5; bases outside the gene matches: 7. The CDR3 coding sequence is TGTGCCAGCTCACGACAGGGACCGGGGACTGAAGCTTTCTTT. Translation gives CASSRQGPGTEAFF.

This clone appeared once. V usage is TRBV5-1 and J usage is TRBJ2-3, with 11 bases matching TRBD2. Germline lookup yields CDR1 SGHRS and CDR2 YFSETQ. The CDR3 spans 16 residues. The J segment lost 2 bases and the V segment lost 0 bases, leaving 2 bases of the junction unmatched. The CDR3 here is CASSLGLAGITDTQYF. The CDR3 DNA reads TGCGCCAGCAGCTTGGGACTAGCGGGGATCACAGATACGCAGTATTTT.

This clone was observed a single time. This sequence joins TRBV6-4 and TRBJ2-1; 9 bases match TRBD1. This CDR3 region has 13 residues. V dropped 2 bases and J dropped 7; count of bases not matched to a gene: 0. CDR1 and CDR2 from the germline V gene are MRHNA and SNTAGT. CDR3 sequence reads: CASSDGQGNEQFF. The DNA for the CDR3 is TGTGCCAGCAGTGACGGACAGGGGAATGAGCAGTTCTTC.

A few counts support this clone. V is TRBV25-1 and J is TRBJ1-2, with a tentative D call TRBD1 (6 bases). CDR3 length: 14 residues. In germline, CDR1 is MGHDK, CDR2 SYGVNS. The V gene lost 4 bases and the J gene lost 8 bases, with 17 bases spanning the gap. CDR3 coding DNA: TGTGCCAGCAGTGTCGGGGACATACGGTTGGGCTACACCTTC. As protein: CASSVGDIRLGYTF.

The chain uses TRBV5-5 and TRBJ2-2; 9 positions agree with TRBD1. Germline assignment: CDR1 SGHKS and CDR2 YYEKEE (reference sequence). CDR3 size: 16 residues. V lost 1 base and J lost 6; bases outside the gene matches: 7. The CDR3 here is CASSLFTDRGPGELFF. The DNA for the CDR3 is TGTGCCAGCAGCTTGTTTACGGACAGGGGTCCCGGGGAGCTGTTTTTT.

V and J are TRBV11-3 and TRBJ2-5; maybe TRBD2 (6 bases). The length of the CDR3 is 13 residues. Trimming shortened V by 4 bases and J by 5 bases, and 11 bases separated the two germline ends. Germline CDR1 SGHNT, CDR2 YENEEA. The CDR3 region has the DNA TGTGCCAGCAGCTCCAGGGACTTCGAGACCCAGTACTTC. Translated: CASSSRDFETQYF.

The chain employs TRBV6-2 or TRBV6-3 and TRBJ1-5; 9 bases agree with TRBD1. V shed 2 bases, J shed 4 bases, and the junction held 3 bases outside the gene matches. The CDR3 is made up of 15 amino acids. Germline assignment: CDR1 MNHEY and CDR2 SVGEGT. Here the CDR3 reads CASSYPGTGNQPQHF. The DNA for the CDR3 is TGTGCCAGCAGTTACCCCGGGACAGGGAATCAGCCCCAGCATTTT.

The rearrangement links TRBV4-3 to TRBJ1-6, with 7 nucleotides matching TRBD1. The CDR3 sequence is 15 residues long. The ends lost 0 bases at V and 7 bases at J; junction bases unmatched: 3. Germline CDR1 LGHNA, CDR2 YSLEER. The CDR3 coding sequence is TGCGCCAGCAGCCAAGAGGGCAGGGGGAATTCACCCCTCCACTTT. The encoded protein is CASSQEGRGNSPLHF.

V and J are TRBV5-1 and TRBJ1-2, with D unresolved. CDR1 SGHRS and CDR2 YFSETQ come from the germline V gene. Trimming removed 0 bases at V and 5 bases at J, with 5 bases between. The CDR3 extends over 12 amino acids. The CDR3 spells CASSLEPYGYTF. Written as DNA, the CDR3 is TGCGCCAGCAGCTTGGAGCCTTATGGCTACACCTTC.

A note on this clone: The same CDR3 can be traced to other DNA sequences in this sample. The chain is built from TRBV29-1 and TRBJ1-2; tentatively, D is TRBD1 (6 bases). Trimming removed 0 bases from V and 5 bases from J, with 7 bases in between. This CDR3 has 12 residues. Germline CDR1 and CDR2: SQVTM and ANQGSEA. The CDR3 here is CSVEEGAYGYTF. In DNA, the CDR3 is TGCAGCGTTGAAGAGGGGGCTTATGGCTACACCTTC.

The chain joins TRBV5-1 to TRBJ2-7; TRBD2 matches at 8 bases. The CDR3 loop spans 15 amino acids. Per the germline V gene, CDR1 is SGHRS and CDR2 is YFSETQ. V gave up 4 bases and J gave up 0 bases; unmatched junction bases: 6. The CDR3 DNA follows: TGCGCCAGCAGCAGTAGCGGGGACTCCTCCTACGAGCAGTACTTC. Protein sequence: CASSSSGDSSYEQYF.

V usage is TRBV19 and J usage is TRBJ1-2; D is unclear. The germline V gene encodes CDR1 LNHDA and CDR2 SQIVND (reference sequence). Trimming took 3 bases from V and 7 from J, leaving 15 bases between them. This CDR3 region has 14 residues. DNA for the CDR3: TGTGCCAGTAGTATCTTCGAACCTGGGAGTGGCTACACCTTC. This sequence encodes CASSIFEPGSGYTF.

The genes are TRBV6-5 and TRBJ1-5; tentatively, D is TRBD1 (5 bases). V gave up 6 bases and J gave up 0 bases, with 12 bases separating them. Germline CDR1 MNHEY, CDR2 SVGAGI. The CDR3 runs to 15 residues. The CDR3 sequence is CASSPGGYSNQPQHF. The CDR3 DNA reads as TGTGCCAGCAGCCCCGGGGGTTATAGCAATCAGCCCCAGCATTTT.

CDR3 sequence: CASGGSSYNSPLHF. CDR3 in DNA: TGTGCCAGCGGCGGGTCTTCCTATAATTCACCCCTCCACTTT. The chain combines TRBV6-5 with TRBJ1-6; D is uncertain. Trimming stripped 8 bases from V and 1 base from J, with 9 bases between. The CDR3 has 14 residues. CDR1 MNHEY and CDR2 SVGAGI come from the germline V gene.

In this sample, this clone turned up once. This chain connects TRBV7-9 to TRBJ2-5; a possible D gene is TRBD2 (5 bases). CDR3 length: 13 residues. Looked up from germline, CDR1 is SEHNR and CDR2 is FQNEAQ (reference sequence). The germline V and J ends were trimmed by 7 bases and 5 bases, with 14 bases remaining between them. CDR3 loop: CASTIEGWETQYF. The CDR3 DNA follows: TGTGCCAGCACCATCGAGGGTTGGGAGACCCAGTACTTC.

The gene calls are TRBV6-5 and TRBJ2-1; 7 bases line up with TRBD2. Germline assignment: CDR1 MNHEY and CDR2 SVGAGI. The CDR3 has 15 amino acids. V trimming: 1 base; J trimming: 6 bases; junction bases outside the gene matches: 6. Here the CDR3 DNA reads TGTGCCAGCAGTTACTGGGGGAGGGGCGGCAATGAGCAGTTCTTC. Amino acid sequence: CASSYWGRGGNEQFF.

This chain links TRBV9 with TRBJ2-1, with 12 nucleotides matching TRBD2. The CDR3 runs to 15 residues. Germline trimming cut 0 bases from V and 10 bases from J; bases unmatched to any gene: 5. Germline loops: CDR1 SGDLS, CDR2 YYNGEE. CDR3 nucleotides: TGTGCCAGCAGCGTAGATCTAGCGGGGGGGTTCGAGCAGTTCTTC. It is translated as CASSVDLAGGFEQFF.

The V call is TRBV5-4, the J call TRBJ2-2; 10 nucleotides match TRBD2. The germline V gene encodes CDR1 SGHNT and CDR2 YYREEE (reference sequence). This CDR3 has 17 residues. The V segment lost 4 bases and the J segment 3 bases; nucleotides outside the gene matches: 9. The CDR3 spells CASSGPPSGGYTGELFF. The CDR3 DNA is TGTGCCAGCAGCGGACCGCCTAGCGGGGGTTACACCGGGGAGCTGTTTTTT.

On this clone: This sample includes further DNA sequences coding for the same CDR3. The gene calls are TRBV7-9 and TRBJ1-5, with TRBD1 matching 9 bases. With V trimmed by 1 base and J by 2 bases, 0 bases remained unmatched. The CDR3 is 15 amino acids. Germline values: CDR1 SEHNR, CDR2 FQNEAQ (reference sequence). The DNA for the CDR3 is TGTGCCAGCAGCTTAGGGACAGGGGGCAATCAGCCCCAGCATTTT. Amino acids: CASSLGTGGNQPQHF.

This clone was counted a few times. The chain joins TRBV5-6 to TRBJ1-2; the match to TRBD1 covers 8 bases. V trimming: 4 bases; J trimming: 7 bases; junction bases outside the gene matches: 15. This CDR3 has 16 residues. Germline assignment: CDR1 SGHDT and CDR2 YYEEEE. The CDR3 DNA follows: TGTGCCAGCAGCATATCAAACGACCAGGGGGCTTTTGGCTACACCTTC. Translated, it gives CASSISNDQGAFGYTF.

The gene calls are TRBV27 and TRBJ1-6, with 10 bases that match TRBD1. This CDR3 contains 15 residues. CDR1 and CDR2 from the germline V gene are MNHEY and SMNVEV (reference sequence). V gave up 2 bases and J gave up 6 bases; unmatched junction bases: 1. This CDR3 reads CASSLGTGVNSPLHF. CDR3 sequence (DNA): TGTGCCAGCAGTTTAGGGACAGGGGTTAATTCACCCCTCCACTTT.